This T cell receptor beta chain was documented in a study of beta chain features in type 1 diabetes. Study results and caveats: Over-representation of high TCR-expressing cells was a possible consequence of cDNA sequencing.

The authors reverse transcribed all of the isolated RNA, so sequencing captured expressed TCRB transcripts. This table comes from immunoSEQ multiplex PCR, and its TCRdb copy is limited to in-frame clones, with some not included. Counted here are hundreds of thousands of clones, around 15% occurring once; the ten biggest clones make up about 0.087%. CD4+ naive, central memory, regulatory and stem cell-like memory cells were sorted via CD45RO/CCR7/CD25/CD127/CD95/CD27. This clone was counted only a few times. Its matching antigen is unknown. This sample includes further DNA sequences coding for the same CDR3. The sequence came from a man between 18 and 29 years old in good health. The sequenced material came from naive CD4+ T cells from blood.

CDR3 sequence (DNA): TGTGCCAGCAGTTTTGGACAGGGCTATGGCTACACCTTC. Encoded protein: CASSFGQGYGYTF. The chain couples TRBV28 to TRBJ1-2, with TRBD1 matching over 8 bases. The ends lost 3 bases at V and 4 bases at J; junction bases unmatched: 1. Germline CDR1 MDHEN, CDR2 SYDVKM. CDR3 size: 13 residues.